This T cell receptor beta chain came from a study of T cell changes during pregnancy in multiple sclerosis. The table came from immunoSEQ multiplex PCR; TCRdb's copy has only in-frame clones and leaves some out. The data hold about 70,000 clones, with approximately 94% observed a single time. The germline V gene has CDR1 SGHNT and CDR2 YYREEE (reference sequence). There are 14 residues in the CDR3. V was shortened by 0 bases and J by 0 bases, with 7 bases between the two germline ends. The sample in question was peripheral blood, obtained in the second trimester of pregnancy. This clonotype originated in a female donor in good health, enrolled as a control in a pregnancy study. The rearrangement joins TRBV5-4 to TRBJ2-7; a weak D match, TRBD1 (6 bases). The CDR3 loop reads CASSLEQGSYEQYF. As DNA, the CDR3 is TGTGCCAGCAGCTTGGAACAGGGCTCCTACGAGCAGTACTTC.